There are a few counts of the clone carrying this T cell receptor (beta chain). Relative to the germline gene, one junction end is altered; a read error may explain this. The data belong to a study of CD8+ T cells in alopecia areata. Treatment denoted: oral pan-JAK inhibitor, 5-10 mg twice daily. Researchers gathered lesional scalp punch biopsies and peripheral blood from patients with alopecia areata. cDNA prepared by RNA extraction and subsequent reverse transcription served as the template for sequencing. Clones were read by immunoSEQ multiplex PCR, and TCRdb kept only the in-frame ones, dropping some. The profile shows roughly 6,100 clones, roughly 61% of them singletons. Germline V gives CDR1 SSHAT, CDR2 FNYEAQ (reference sequence). The CDR3 is made up of 17 amino acids.

The TCR originated in a human donor with alopecia areata. V gene TRBV7-7 combines with J gene TRBJ2-1; 11 bases match TRBD2. Specimen: skin, collected at week 34, from a patient treated with tofacitinib. CDR3 nucleotide sequence: TGTGCTAGCAGCTTAGTCGCTACTAGCGGGAGTGTCAATGAGCAGTTCTTC. As protein: CASSLVATSGSVNEQFF.